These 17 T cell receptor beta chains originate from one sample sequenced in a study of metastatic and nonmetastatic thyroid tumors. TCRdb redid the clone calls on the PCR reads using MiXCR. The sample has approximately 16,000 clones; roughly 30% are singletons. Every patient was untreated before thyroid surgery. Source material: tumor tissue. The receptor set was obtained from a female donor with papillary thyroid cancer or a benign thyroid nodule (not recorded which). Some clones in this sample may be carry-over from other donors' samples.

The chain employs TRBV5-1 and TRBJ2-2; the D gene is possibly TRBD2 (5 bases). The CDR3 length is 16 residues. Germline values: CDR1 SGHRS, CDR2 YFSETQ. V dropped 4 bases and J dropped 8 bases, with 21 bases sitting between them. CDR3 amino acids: CASSRAQRSEGGELFF. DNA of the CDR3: TGCGCCAGCAGCAGAGCCCAGAGGTCCGAGGGAGGGGAGCTGTTTTTT.

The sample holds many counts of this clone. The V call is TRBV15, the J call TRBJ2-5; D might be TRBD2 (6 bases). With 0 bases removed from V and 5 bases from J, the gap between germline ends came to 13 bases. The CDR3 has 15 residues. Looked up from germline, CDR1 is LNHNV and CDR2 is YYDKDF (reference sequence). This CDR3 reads CATSRDGGGTETQYF. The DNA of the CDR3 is TGTGCCACCAGCAGAGATGGTGGGGGGACTGAGACCCAGTACTTC.

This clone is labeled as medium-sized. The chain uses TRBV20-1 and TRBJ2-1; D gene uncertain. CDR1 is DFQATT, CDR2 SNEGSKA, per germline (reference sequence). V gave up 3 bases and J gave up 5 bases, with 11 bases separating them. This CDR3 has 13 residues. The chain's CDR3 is CSARGSPDNEQFF. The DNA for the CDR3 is TGCAGTGCTAGGGGGTCCCCCGACAATGAGCAGTTCTTC.

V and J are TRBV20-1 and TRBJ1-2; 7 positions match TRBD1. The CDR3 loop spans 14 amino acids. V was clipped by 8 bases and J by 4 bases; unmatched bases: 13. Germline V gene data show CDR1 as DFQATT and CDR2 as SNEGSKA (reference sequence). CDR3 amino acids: CSTVNRGNIYGYTF. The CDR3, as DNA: TGCAGTACAGTTAACAGGGGAAATATCTATGGCTACACCTTC.

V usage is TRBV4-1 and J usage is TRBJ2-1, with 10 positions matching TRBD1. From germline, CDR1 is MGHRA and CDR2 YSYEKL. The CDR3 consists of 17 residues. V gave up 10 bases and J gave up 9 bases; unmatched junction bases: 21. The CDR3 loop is CAIRPQEGQGGIFEQFF. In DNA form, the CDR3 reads TGCGCCATCCGCCCGCAGGAAGGACAGGGGGGGATTTTTGAGCAGTTCTTC.

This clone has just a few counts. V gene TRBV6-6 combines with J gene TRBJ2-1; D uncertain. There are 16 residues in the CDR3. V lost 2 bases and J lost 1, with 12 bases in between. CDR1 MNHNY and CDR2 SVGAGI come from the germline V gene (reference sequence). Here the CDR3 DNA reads TGTGCCAGCAGTTACGACGGTACACAGTCCTACAATGAGCAGTTCTTC. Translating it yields CASSYDGTQSYNEQFF.

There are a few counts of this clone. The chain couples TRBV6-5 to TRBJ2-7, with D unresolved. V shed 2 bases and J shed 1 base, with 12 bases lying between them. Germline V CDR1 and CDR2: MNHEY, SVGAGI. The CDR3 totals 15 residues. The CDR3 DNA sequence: TGTGCCAGCAGTTACAGTAGGCAGGAGTCCTACGAGCAGTACTTC. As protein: CASSYSRQESYEQYF.

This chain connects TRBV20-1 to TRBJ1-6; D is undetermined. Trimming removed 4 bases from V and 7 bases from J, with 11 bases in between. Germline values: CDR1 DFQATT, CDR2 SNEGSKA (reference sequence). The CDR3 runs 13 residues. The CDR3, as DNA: TGCAGTGCTACACTACCGGCAAATTCACCCCTCCACTTT. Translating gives CSATLPANSPLHF.

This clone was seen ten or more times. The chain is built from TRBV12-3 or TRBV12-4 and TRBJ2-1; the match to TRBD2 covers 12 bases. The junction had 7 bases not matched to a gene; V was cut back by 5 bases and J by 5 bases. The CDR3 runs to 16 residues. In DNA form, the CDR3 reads TGTGCCAGCAGTCGAACTAGCGGGGGGTTCAACAATGAGCAGTTCTTC. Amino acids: CASSRTSGGFNNEQFF.

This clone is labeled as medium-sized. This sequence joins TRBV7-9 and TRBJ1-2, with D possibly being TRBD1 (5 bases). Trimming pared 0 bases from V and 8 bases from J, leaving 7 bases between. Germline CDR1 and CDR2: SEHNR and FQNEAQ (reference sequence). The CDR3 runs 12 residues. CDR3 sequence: CASSLAGEGYTF. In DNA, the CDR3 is TGTGCCAGCAGCTTAGCGGGGGAGGGCTACACCTTC.

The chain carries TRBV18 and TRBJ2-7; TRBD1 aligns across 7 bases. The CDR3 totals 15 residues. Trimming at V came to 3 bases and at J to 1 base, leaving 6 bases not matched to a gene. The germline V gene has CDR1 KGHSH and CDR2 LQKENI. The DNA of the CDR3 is TGTGCCAGCTCACCGACAGGGAAATCGTCCTACGAGCAGTACTTC. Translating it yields CASSPTGKSSYEQYF.

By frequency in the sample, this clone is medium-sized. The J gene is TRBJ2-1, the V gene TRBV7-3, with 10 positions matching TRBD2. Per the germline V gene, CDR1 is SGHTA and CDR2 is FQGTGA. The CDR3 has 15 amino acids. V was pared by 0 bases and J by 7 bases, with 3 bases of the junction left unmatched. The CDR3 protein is CASSLTSGGLNEQFF. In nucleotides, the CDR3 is TGTGCCAGCAGCTTAACTAGCGGGGGGCTTAATGAGCAGTTCTTC.

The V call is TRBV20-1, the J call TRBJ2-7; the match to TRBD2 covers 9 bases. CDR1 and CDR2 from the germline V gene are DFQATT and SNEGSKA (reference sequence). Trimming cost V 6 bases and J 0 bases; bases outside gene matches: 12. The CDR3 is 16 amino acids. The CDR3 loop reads CSARTPGLATSYEQYF. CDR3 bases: TGCAGTGCCAGAACCCCAGGACTAGCGACCTCCTACGAGCAGTACTTC.

CDR3: CASSVGGQHTGELFF. In DNA, the CDR3 is TGTGCCAGCAGCGTAGGGGGACAGCACACCGGGGAGCTGTTTTTT. This chain connects TRBV9 to TRBJ2-2, with 7 bases identical to TRBD1. V shed 0 bases, J shed 3 bases, and the junction held 2 bases outside the gene matches. The CDR3 loop spans 15 amino acids. CDR1 is SGDLS, CDR2 YYNGEE, per germline. Variable domain in full (rest from reference TRBV9 and TRBJ2-2): DSGVTQTPKHLITATGQRVTLRCSPRSGDLSVYWYQQSLDQGLQFLIQYYNGEERAKGNILERFSAQQFPDLHSELNLSSLELGDSALYFCASSVGGQHTGELFFGEGSRLTVL.

CDR3 nucleotides: TGCGCCAGCAGCTTGTTGGCCCTAGCGGGGGTTGATACGCAGTATTTT. It yields the protein CASSLLALAGVDTQYF. The rearrangement joins TRBV5-1 to TRBJ2-3; 10 positions match TRBD2. This CDR3 is 16 amino acids long. The trim removed 1 base at V and 6 bases at J, leaving 8 bases unmatched. Germline values: CDR1 SGHRS, CDR2 YFSETQ.

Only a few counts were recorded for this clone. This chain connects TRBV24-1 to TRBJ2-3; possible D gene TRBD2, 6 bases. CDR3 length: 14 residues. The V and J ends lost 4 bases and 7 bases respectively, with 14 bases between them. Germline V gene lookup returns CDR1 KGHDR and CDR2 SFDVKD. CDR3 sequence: CATSDTGRENTQYF. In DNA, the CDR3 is TGTGCCACCAGTGACACAGGCCGGGAGAATACGCAGTATTTT.

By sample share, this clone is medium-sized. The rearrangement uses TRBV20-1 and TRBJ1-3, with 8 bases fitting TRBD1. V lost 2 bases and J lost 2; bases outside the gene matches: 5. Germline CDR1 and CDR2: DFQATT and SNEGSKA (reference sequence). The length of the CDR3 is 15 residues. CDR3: CSARLQGDPGNTIYF. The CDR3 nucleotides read TGCAGTGCTAGACTACAGGGGGACCCTGGAAACACCATATATTTT.